The rows below give T cell receptor beta chains drawn from one sample of a study of shared T cell receptors in the human thymus. Assay: immunoSEQ multiplex PCR; the TCRdb copy retains only in-frame clones and omits some. The table includes about 660,000 clones, 88% detected once. This sample also appeared in a second study, on human thymus T cells.

Sequences were obtained from thymocytes. The receptor set was obtained from a boy under three years old with a congenital heart defect. Both conserved end residues are part of each CDR3. Each record gives: V gene, CDR3 length, J gene, clone size, D gene, CDR3 protein, CDR3 DNA. D genes are given only for firm matches. Not every row has a clone size; where given, it reads once, few, many or a size class.

TRBV30	15	TRBJ2-7	-	TRBD2	CASSSAGVRTYEQYF	TGTGCCTCTTCTTCAGCGGGAGTAAGGACCTACGAGCAGTACTTC
TRBV7-2	16	TRBJ2-1	-	-	CASSSQWGPQGHEQFF	TGTGCCAGCAGTTCACAGTGGGGTCCCCAGGGGCATGAGCAGTTCTTC
TRBV4-1	15	TRBJ1-4	-	-	CASSPGGGRNEKLFF	TGCGCCAGCAGTCCGGGGGGGGGCCGGAATGAAAAACTGTTTTTT
TRBV15	14	TRBJ2-7	-	-	CATSRVATSYEQYF	TGTGCCACCAGCAGAGTAGCAACCTCCTACGAGCAGTACTTC
TRBV28	18	TRBJ1-4	-	-	CASSRVLGDTGGNEKLFF	TGTGCCAGCAGTCGAGTGTTGGGAGATACGGGGGGTAATGAAAAACTGTTTTTT
TRBV28	14	TRBJ2-1	few	-	CASSPGPGDNEQFF	TGTGCCAGCTCGCCGGGCCCCGGGGACAATGAGCAGTTCTTC
TRBV21-1	12	TRBJ2-7	-	-	CASRTLSYEQYF	TGTGCCAGCCGGACACTTTCCTACGAGCAGTACTTC
TRBV7-2	17	TRBJ2-5	once	-	CASFSPAGRGHQETQYF	TGTGCCAGCTTCTCCCCGGCGGGCCGCGGCCACCAAGAGACCCAGTACTTC
TRBV28	15	TRBJ2-4	-	-	CASSPQGRAGNIQYF	TGTGCCAGCAGTCCTCAGGGTCGTGCTGGGAACATTCAGTACTTC
TRBV14	17	TRBJ2-1	once	TRBD2	CASSQVRAGGPSNEQFF	TGTGCCAGCAGCCAAGTTAGGGCGGGAGGGCCCTCCAATGAGCAGTTCTTC
TRBV6-6	15	TRBJ2-2	once	-	CASSHGPGQPGELFF	TGTGCCAGCAGTCACGGACCTGGACAGCCCGGGGAGCTGTTTTTT
TRBV5-5	16	TRBJ2-2	-	TRBD1	CASSPDRGRATGELFF	TGTGCCAGCAGTCCTGACAGGGGGCGGGCAACCGGGGAGCTGTTTTTT
TRBV28	14	TRBJ2-7	-	TRBD1	CASTTGTGGYEQYF	TGTGCCAGCACCACCGGGACAGGGGGCTACGAGCAGTACTTC
TRBV7-9	15	TRBJ1-3	once	TRBD1	CASSWQDRGGNTIYF	TGTGCCAGCAGCTGGCAGGACAGGGGTGGAAACACCATATATTTT
TRBV4-3	16	TRBJ2-1	-	-	CASSQDRAGMLVEQFF	TGCGCCAGCAGCCAAGACAGGGCCGGCATGCTGGTTGAGCAGTTCTTC
TRBV5-1	12	TRBJ2-5	-	-	CASSPFPETQYF	TGCGCCAGCAGCCCGTTTCCGGAGACCCAGTACTTC
TRBV7-9	15	TRBJ1-1	-	TRBD1	CASSLPHRGNTEAFF	TGTGCCAGCAGCTTACCCCACAGGGGAAACACTGAAGCTTTCTTT
TRBV27	17	TRBJ2-1	-	-	CASSLGFVAEWNNEQFF	TGTGCCAGCAGTTTAGGATTCGTAGCGGAGTGGAACAATGAGCAGTTCTTC
TRBV7-2	17	TRBJ2-7	-	-	CASSFSVSRRNFYEQYF	TGTGCCAGCAGTTTTTCCGTATCTCGGAGGAATTTCTACGAGCAGTACTTC
TRBV20-1	10	TRBJ1-5	once	-	CSARQWAQHF	TGCAGTGCCCGACAGTGGGCCCAGCATTTT